This T cell receptor (beta chain) was observed in a study of blood T cell repertoires in COVID-19. Turning to the study itself: The origin of the acute and convalescent COVID-19 samples was the United States, Italy and Spain. The analysed material was cDNA or gDNA that came from T cells, B-cell-depleted T cells, or PBMCs.

Original methodology: Quantification of nucleated cells was approximated via reference gene primer amplification. The assay was immunoSEQ multiplex PCR, and TCRdb's table has in-frame clones only and misses some. That table furnishes V, J and clone size, whereas the DNA furnished D and trimming. The sample includes about 230,000 clones, 65% to 85% of them seen just once. V lost 1 base and J 1 base, leaving 10 bases between the germline ends. The CDR3 covers 16 residues. Germline V lookup: CDR1 PRHDT, CDR2 FYEKMQ (reference sequence). The chain joins TRBV13 to TRBJ2-2; D perhaps matches TRBD2 (6 bases). The sample consisted of peripheral blood. The sequence was collected from a middle-aged man with acute or convalescent COVID-19. CDR3 sequence reads: CASSLEGSGNTGELFF. The CDR3 DNA sequence: TGTGCCAGCAGCTTAGAAGGTAGCGGGAACACCGGGGAGCTGTTTTTT.